The T cell receptor (beta chain) under discussion was sequenced for a study of blood T cell repertoires in COVID-19. Study overall: Italy, Spain and the United States were the sources of the convalescent and acute COVID-19 samples. T cells, B-cell-depleted T cells, or PBMCs supplied cDNA or gDNA.

Original data processing: Amplification of reference gene primers provided the estimated nucleated cell counts. TCRdb's table, derived via immunoSEQ multiplex PCR, lists solely in-frame clones and lacks some. D and trimming were read from the DNA, whereas the V and J calls and clone size are those reported in that table. The repertoire holds tens of thousands of clones, with around 75% as singletons. Trimming cost V 6 bases and J 6 bases; bases outside gene matches: 10. Germline values: CDR1 MNHEY, CDR2 SVGAGI. CDR3 length: 15 residues. Sample: peripheral blood. The sequence was collected from a man of 80 years or more with acute or convalescent COVID-19. This rearrangement joins TRBV6-5 to TRBJ1-5, with TRBD1 identical over 8 bases. CDR3 sequence (DNA): TGTGCCAGCAGGACTACAGGGGGTCAAGGTCAGCCCCAGCATTTT. Residues: CASRTTGGQGQPQHF.